The present T cell receptor (beta chain) was sequenced within a study of beta chain features in type 1 diabetes. The CDR3 covers 15 residues. The ends lost 0 bases at V and 7 bases at J; junction bases unmatched: 5. Germline loops: CDR1 MNHEY, CDR2 SVGAGI. Study-level results: Researchers report that Type 1 diabetes patients had moderately but significantly shorter TCRB CDR3s across all four CD4+ subsets.

Expressed TCRB transcripts were sequenced because the isolated RNA had all been reverse transcribed beforehand. The method was immunoSEQ multiplex PCR; TCRdb's version includes in-frame clones alone and lacks a portion of them. Of roughly 350,000 clones listed, 9.6% are singletons. This clone was seen repeatedly, ten times or more. Its antigen remains unknown. It was via CD45RO/CCR7/CD25/CD127/CD95/CD27 that CD4+ naive, central memory, regulatory and stem cell-like memory cells were sorted. The chain combines TRBV6-5 with TRBJ2-1; TRBD2 agrees at 8 bases. The source is a man aged 30 to 45 with type 1 diabetes. The sequenced sample was central memory CD4+ T cells from blood. The CDR3 reads CASSYSSGSANEQFF. DNA for the CDR3: TGTGCCAGCAGTTACTCCAGCGGGAGCGCAAATGAGCAGTTCTTC.